What follows are 20 T cell receptor beta chains derived from one specimen sequenced in a study of response to subunit inactivated influenza vaccine. MiXCR, applied by TCRdb to the RT-PCR reads, yields one record per CDR3 protein. The sample includes 800,000 or so distinct CDR3 sequences, over 20% of them seen just once. Sequenced here: PBMCs from blood, sampled more than 4 days after vaccination. These receptors were collected from a man aged 50 or older who received an inactivated influenza vaccine.

The rearrangement links TRBV21-1 to TRBJ2-5; the tabulated D call, TRBD1, remains unverified against the DNA. TRBV21-1 is labeled a pseudogene. The CDR3 length is 15 residues. CDR3 amino acids: CASSKRATGKETQYF. Written as DNA, the CDR3 is TGTGCCAGCAGCAAAAGGGCGACAGGGAAAGAGACCCAGTACTTC.

This clonotype was counted between two and nine times. The J gene is TRBJ2-5, the V gene TRBV4-3, with D possibly TRBD2 on 6 matching bases. Deletions cut 1 base from V and 1 base from J, with 13 bases between. Germline values: CDR1 LGHNA, CDR2 YSLEER. The CDR3 runs to 16 residues. The CDR3 reads CASSQGPDYRQETQYF. The CDR3 DNA follows: TGCGCCAGCAGCCAAGGTCCGGACTACCGCCAAGAGACCCAGTACTTC.

This chain connects TRBV10-3 to TRBJ1-5, with D tentatively TRBD1 (5 bases). From germline, CDR1 is ENHRY and CDR2 SYGVKD. The CDR3 has 17 amino acids. Trimming cost V 3 bases and J 0 bases, with 15 bases left between them. DNA of the CDR3: TGTGCCATCAGTGACCAGAGGGGAGGAATTAGCAATCAGCCCCAGCATTTT. Translating gives CAISDQRGGISNQPQHF.

There are a few counts of this clonotype. The chain joins TRBV20-1 to TRBJ1-5, with 8 positions matching TRBD1. Trimming took 5 bases from V and 5 from J; bases not matched to a gene: 8. CDR1 DFQATT and CDR2 SNEGSKA come from the germline V gene (reference sequence). The CDR3 contains 14 residues. Written as DNA, the CDR3 is TGCAGTGCTCCACGGACAGGGAACGATCAGCCCCAGCATTTT. As protein: CSAPRTGNDQPQHF.

The V and J genes are TRBV6-2 or TRBV6-3 and TRBJ2-6, with 8 bases lining up with TRBD1. The germline V gene encodes CDR1 MNHEY and CDR2 SVGEGT. J was trimmed by 5 bases and V by 6 bases; bases with no gene match: 6. The CDR3 is made up of 15 amino acids. The chain's CDR3 is CASSTGQGWANVLTF. The CDR3 nucleotides are TGTGCCAGCAGCACCGGACAGGGTTGGGCCAACGTCCTGACTTTC.

Many counts were recorded for this clonotype. The chain combines TRBV20-1 with TRBJ1-1; possibly TRBD1 for D (5 bases). V was clipped by 1 base and J by 2 bases, with 23 bases between them. The germline CDR1 and CDR2 sequences are DFQATT and SNEGSKA (reference sequence). This CDR3 spans 18 amino acids. The CDR3 spells CSARVGTGINYLNTEAFF. CDR3 bases: TGCAGTGCTAGAGTGGGGACGGGGATCAATTACCTTAACACTGAAGCTTTCTTT.

This clonotype occurred a few times. This chain uses TRBV6-1 with TRBJ2-7; 8 nucleotides match TRBD1. Germline CDR1 reads MNHNS; CDR2 reads SASEGT. The CDR3 loop spans 16 amino acids. Trimming took 6 bases from V and 3 from J; bases not matched to a gene: 13. CDR3 DNA: TGTGCCAGCAGACCCCTCGGACGGACAGGGAACTACGAGCAGTACTTC. Its translation: CASRPLGRTGNYEQYF.

This clonotype was counted a few times. The V gene is TRBV10-3, the J gene TRBJ1-2; D gene uncertain. The CDR3 consists of 13 residues. Germline V gene sequence: CDR1 ENHRY, CDR2 SYGVKD. Trimming cost V 5 bases and J 2 bases, with 9 bases left between them. CDR3 region: CAISRDPNYGYTF. In nucleotides, the CDR3 is TGTGCCATCAGTCGTGATCCGAACTATGGCTACACCTTC.

This clonotype was seen a handful of times. The J gene is TRBJ1-2, the V gene TRBV15; TRBD1 aligns across 10 bases. After removal of 5 bases from V and 7 bases from J, the junction contained 4 bases not matched to a gene. There are 13 residues in the CDR3. Looked up from germline, CDR1 is LNHNV and CDR2 is YYDKDF (reference sequence). CDR3: CATSHGTGVGYTF. The CDR3 nucleotides are TGTGCCACCAGCCATGGGACAGGGGTTGGCTACACCTTC.

For this clonotype: The final CDR3 position lacks the conserved phenylalanine or tryptophan, pointing to a likely read error. The rearrangement links TRBV12-3 or TRBV12-4 to TRBJ1-5; the match to TRBD1 covers 9 bases. There are 16 residues in the CDR3. Trimming at V came to 5 bases and at J to 0 bases, leaving 5 bases not matched to a gene. DNA of the CDR3: TGTGCCAGCAGTCCCAGGACAGGGGCTAGCAATCAGCCCCAGCATGTT. Translating gives CASSPRTGASNQPQHV.

This chain connects TRBV7-9 to TRBJ2-3, with TRBD2 as a possible D gene (6 bases). Germline V lookup: CDR1 SEHNR, CDR2 FQNEAQ (reference sequence). There are 17 residues in the CDR3. Trimming stripped 4 bases from V and 2 bases from J, with 19 bases between. The CDR3 reads CASSYAGWELVTDTQYF. CDR3 DNA: TGTGCCAGCAGCTACGCGGGGTGGGAATTGGTCACAGATACGCAGTATTTT.

This chain joins TRBV10-2 and TRBJ1-1; 8 bases are a match to TRBD1. The ends lost 8 bases at V and 5 bases at J; junction bases unmatched: 10. The CDR3 totals 14 residues. Germline V gives CDR1 WSHSY, CDR2 SAAADI. CDR3 loop: CASVYGQGRTEAFF. The CDR3 nucleotides are TGCGCCAGCGTCTATGGACAGGGACGGACTGAAGCTTTCTTT.

This clonotype was detected a few times. The V and J genes are TRBV20-1 and TRBJ2-2, with a possible D match to TRBD1 (6 bases). Trimming removed 5 bases at V and 5 bases at J, with 15 bases between. Germline V gives CDR1 DFQATT, CDR2 SNEGSKA (reference sequence). The CDR3 is made up of 14 amino acids. The CDR3 sequence is CSASIGQTTGELFF. Written as DNA, the CDR3 is TGCAGTGCTTCCATCGGACAGACGACCGGGGAGCTGTTTTTT.

A few counts support this clonotype. V is TRBV6-2 or TRBV6-3 and J is TRBJ1-1; D perhaps matches TRBD1 (6 bases). The V and J ends lost 2 bases and 3 bases respectively, with 10 bases between them. Germline values: CDR1 MNHEY, CDR2 SVGEGT. The CDR3 sequence is 14 residues long. The DNA for the CDR3 is TGTGCCAGCAGTTACCTGGGGGCTGACACTGAAGCTTTCTTT. This codes for CASSYLGADTEAFF.

The rearrangement links TRBV11-2 to TRBJ1-1; D not resolved. CDR3 size: 11 residues. Germline values: CDR1 SGHAT, CDR2 FQNNGV. V lost 5 bases and J 13 bases, leaving 14 bases between the germline ends. This CDR3 reads CASSTGLGGFF. CDR3 bases: TGTGCCAGCAGCACGGGGTTAGGTGGTTTCTTT.

The chain carries TRBV21-1 and TRBJ2-7; the DNA was not used to check the table's D call, TRBD1. TRBV21-1 is a known pseudogene. The CDR3 loop spans 18 amino acids. CDR3 residues: CASSKATNPGQAHYEQYF. The DNA for the CDR3 is TGTGCCAGCAGCAAAGCGACGAACCCGGGACAGGCCCACTACGAGCAGTACTTC.

This clonotype has more than one count but fewer than ten. The chain uses TRBV20-1 and TRBJ2-1, with a tentative D call TRBD2 (5 bases). Trimming pared 0 bases from V and 0 bases from J, leaving 12 bases between. This CDR3 has 16 residues. Germline CDR1 reads DFQATT; CDR2 reads SNEGSKA (reference sequence). As DNA, the CDR3 is TGCAGTGCTAGAGATCTGGCGGGCCGCTCCTACAATGAGCAGTTCTTC. Translation gives CSARDLAGRSYNEQFF.

This clonotype was detected ten times or more. In DNA form, the CDR3 reads TGTGCCAGCGGGACAGGGGGCGTGGGAGGCTACACCTTC. Translated, it gives CASGTGGVGGYTF. The chain has TRBV2 and TRBJ1-2; 12 positions agree with TRBD1. The germline V gene encodes CDR1 SNHLY and CDR2 FYNNEI. This CDR3 contains 13 residues. With 8 bases clipped from V and 8 bases from J, the junction kept 6 bases outside the gene matches.

This clonotype was recorded a few times. The chain employs TRBV5-1 and TRBJ1-1, with 9 bases identical to TRBD1. V was clipped by 2 bases and J by 0 bases; unmatched bases: 2. There are 15 residues in the CDR3. Germline CDR1 SGHRS, CDR2 YFSETQ. Here the CDR3 reads CASSFGQGMNTEAFF. In DNA, the CDR3 is TGCGCCAGCAGCTTCGGACAGGGGATGAACACTGAAGCTTTCTTT.

This clonotype was picked up one time. A much larger clone is a single base away; this may be a read error. The V gene is TRBV5-1, the J gene TRBJ2-3; TRBD1 might be the D (6 bases). Germline CDR1 and CDR2: SGHRS and YFSETQ. The CDR3 sequence is 14 residues long. Trimming cost V 0 bases and J 2 bases, with 7 bases left between them. The CDR3 spells CASSLEGDTDTQYF. The CDR3, as DNA: TGCGCCAGCAGCTTGGAGGGGGACACAGATACGCAGTATTTT.